The present T cell receptor (beta chain) was sequenced within a study of regulatory T cells in long-lasting Graves disease. A single count supports this clonotype. Time point indicated: newly diagnosed GD, antithyroid drugs for less than 3 months. RNA isolated from PBMCs was used to make the TCR library. TCR beta libraries were built with iRepertoire HTBI primers and Arm-PCR of CDR3 regions. TCRdb re-derived calls from the multiplex PCR reads in MiXCR, one entry per CDR3 protein. Among some 240,000 distinct CDR3 sequences listed, approximately 18% were seen once. The V end lost 5 bases, the J end lost 7 bases, and 21 bases lay between the germline ends. This CDR3 has 16 residues. Germline CDR1 reads MDHEN; CDR2 reads SYDVKM. These same data were also listed under a study on T cells in Graves' hyperthyroidism and ophthalmopathy. That work contributes: Pregnant or lactating patients were excluded, as were those with uncontrolled infection or other autoimmune disease.

Sequenced here: peripheral blood mononuclear cells (PBMCs), sampled at new diagnosis, from a patient treated with antithyroid drugs. This sequence joins TRBV28 and TRBJ2-1, with TRBD2 as a possible D gene (6 bases). The receptor was isolated from a woman aged 30 to 39 with Graves disease. CDR3 coding DNA: TGTGCCAGCAGTCCTATGGGACTGGGCACAAGGAATGAGCAGTTCTTC. Encoded protein: CASSPMGLGTRNEQFF.